The rows below give T cell receptor beta chains drawn from one sample of a study of blood T cell repertoires in COVID-19. Libraries were prepared by immunoSEQ multiplex PCR; TCRdb keeps only in-frame clonotypes and omits some of them. This sample has approximately 440,000 clones; approximately 86% occur once, and the top ten carry 0.7%. The material sequenced was PBMCs or T cells enriched from blood (not recorded which). The receptors were sampled from a woman aged 18-29 years who had recovered from COVID-19. CDR3s include the opening cysteine and the closing phenylalanine or tryptophan.

J gene,CDR3 length,V gene,CDR3 protein
TRBJ1-6,16,TRBV4-1,CASSQDVGLRGSPLHF
TRBJ1-1,13,TRBV3-1/TRBV3-2,CASSQGRGSEAFF
TRBJ1-1,11,TRBV6-5,CASSFGQEAFF
TRBJ2-3,15,TRBV19,CASSPRAGGTDTQYF
TRBJ2-7,17,TRBV18,CASSPLPPGQGLNEQYF
TRBJ1-6,15,TRBV7-9,CASSSLAGINSPLHF
TRBJ2-3,14,TRBV5-1,CASSLGDSSDTQYF
TRBJ1-4,14,TRBV11-2,CASSYNQANEKLFF
TRBJ1-4,14,TRBV5-6,CASSSRDSNEKLFF
TRBJ2-6,15,TRBV5-1,CASRTQGPGANVLTF
TRBJ2-7,16,TRBV5-1,CASSSSPTGLAYEQYF
TRBJ2-7,11,TRBV14,CASSPGYEQYF
TRBJ1-6,14,TRBV6-5,CASSYGDSNSPLHF
TRBJ2-7,16,TRBV10-3,CAISGVRQYPAYEQYF
TRBJ1-2,15,TRBV18,CASSATGIISYGYTF
TRBJ1-6,16,TRBV28,CASTPLGRGYNSPLHF
TRBJ1-3,16,TRBV12-5,CASGLVLRADLDTIYF
TRBJ1-2,18,TRBV6-1,CASSEMIYRTGDLYGYTF
TRBJ1-6,15,TRBV7-9,CASSLGAGADSPLHF
TRBJ2-5,16,TRBV7-8,CASSLTRTVRMETQYF
TRBJ2-3,15,TRBV3-1/TRBV3-2,CASSQGSGPGDTQYF
TRBJ1-1,14,TRBV27,CASSFDSDGTEAFF
TRBJ2-1,14,TRBV6-1,CASSEGRAAYEQFF
TRBJ2-1,21,TRBV3-1/TRBV3-2,CASSQMGVLGSGTSGYNEQFF
TRBJ2-3,13,TRBV7-8,CASSLGQMDTQYF
TRBJ1-5,15,TRBV7-9,CASSPWGQGNQPQHF
TRBJ2-7,14,TRBV11-3,CASSHDRGSSEQYF
TRBJ1-5,16,TRBV19,CASSVQGATDNQPQHF
TRBJ1-3,13,TRBV12-3/TRBV12-4,CASSLINADTIYF
TRBJ2-7,16,TRBV27,CASSSRQGSSHYEQYF
TRBJ2-7,13,TRBV5-5,CASSRTLEGEQYF
TRBJ1-1,18,TRBV4-1,CASSQAHVVVRVSTEAFF
TRBJ1-2,13,TRBV29-1,CSVREGGGYGYTF
TRBJ2-5,14,TRBV7-7,CASSSRQGQETQYF
TRBJ2-2,16,TRBV5-1,CASSSPIAGEVGELFF
TRBJ1-3,15,TRBV28,CASSLAGTPGNTIYF